Presented here are 23 T cell receptor beta chains from one specimen sequenced in a study of human T cells and chemical hapten exposure. Time point indicated: patch test 1, 2 weeks after DPC sensitization. Treatment reported: therapeutic diphenylcyclopropenone sensitization with weekly scalp DPC. TCRdb re-analysed the RACE reads in MiXCR, keeping a single row per CDR3 protein. This sample has 70,000 to 100,000 distinct CDR3 sequences; around 7% occur once, and the top ten carry approximately 1.5%. The source was whole blood, collected in connection with sensitization to the hapten diphenylcyclopropenone (DPC). The receptors here all came from a woman in her twenties or thirties with alopecia areata. Some clones in this sample may be carry-over from other donors' samples.

This clonotype was found a few times. The J gene is TRBJ1-2, the V gene TRBV10-3, with D hard to call. The CDR3 consists of 12 residues. V gave up 7 bases and J gave up 2 bases, with 8 bases separating them. CDR1 and CDR2 from the germline V gene are ENHRY and SYGVKD. This CDR3 reads CAIKSANYGYTF. CDR3 sequence (DNA): TGTGCCATCAAATCAGCAAACTATGGCTACACCTTC.

The CDR3 DNA sequence: TGTGCCAGCTGCAGGGGGCTCTCCACAGATACGCAGTATTTT. Amino acids: CASCRGLSTDTQYF. The genes are TRBV6-5 and TRBJ2-3; TRBD1 matches 8 bases. The V gene's germline CDR1 is MNHEY and CDR2 SVGAGI. J lost 2 bases, V lost 8 bases, and 6 bases had no gene match. This CDR3 has 14 residues.

At least ten counts were recorded for this clonotype. V is TRBV11-2 and J is TRBJ2-6; 7 bases are a match to TRBD2. Germline V gene sequence: CDR1 SGHAT, CDR2 FQNNGV. This CDR3 has 17 amino acids. J lost 1 base, V lost 4 bases, and 7 bases had no gene match. This CDR3 is CASSSLGGFSGANVLTF. The CDR3 DNA reads TGTGCCAGCAGCTCCCTGGGGGGGTTTTCTGGGGCCAACGTCCTGACTTTC.

This clonotype was seen repeatedly, ten times or more. The genes are TRBV9 and TRBJ2-3; 7 bases agree with TRBD1. The germline V gene has CDR1 SGDLS and CDR2 YYNGEE. This CDR3 comprises 14 residues. V was clipped by 3 bases and J by 4 bases; unmatched bases: 5. CDR3 in amino acids: CASSEGARADTQYF. The CDR3 DNA reads TGTGCCAGCAGCGAGGGGGCAAGGGCAGATACGCAGTATTTT.

Turning to this clonotype: A much more abundant neighbour one base away suggests this may be a read error. The J gene is TRBJ2-5, the V gene TRBV7-2; 7 bases agree with TRBD2. The CDR3 has 17 residues. Germline loops: CDR1 SGHTA, CDR2 FQGNSA. The trim removed 2 bases at V and 2 bases at J, leaving 11 bases unmatched. The CDR3 spells CASSLPIVWGGQETQYF. CDR3 in DNA: TGTGCCAGCAGCTTACCTATTGTGTGGGGGGGACAAGAGACCCAGTACTTC.

This clonotype was counted only a few times. This chain joins TRBV20-1 and TRBJ1-2; D remains ambiguous. Trimming took off 3 bases at V and 2 bases at J, with 7 bases between the two ends. The CDR3 covers 12 residues. In germline, CDR1 is DFQATT, CDR2 SNEGSKA (reference sequence). The CDR3 DNA reads as TGCAGTGCTAGTGGACCGAACTATGGCTACACCTTC. Translating gives CSASGPNYGYTF.

This clonotype was seen repeatedly, ten times or more. The gene calls are TRBV20-1 and TRBJ1-1, with D perhaps matching TRBD1 (5 bases). V lost 2 bases to trimming and J lost 3 bases, with 10 bases between them. The CDR3 sequence is 13 residues long. Per the germline V gene, CDR1 is DFQATT and CDR2 is SNEGSKA (reference sequence). CDR3 DNA: TGCAGTGCTAGATGGGGGTTTGACACTGAAGCTTTCTTT. It translates to CSARWGFDTEAFF.

This clonotype has only a few counts. The V call is TRBV14, the J call TRBJ1-2, with D maybe TRBD1 (5 bases). V was pared by 1 base and J by 2 bases, with 14 bases between. In germline, CDR1 is SGHDN, CDR2 FVKESK. The CDR3 has 16 residues. For the CDR3, the DNA is TGTGCCAGCAGCCAAGGAGGACACCAGGGAAACTATGGCTACACCTTC. Its protein is CASSQGGHQGNYGYTF.

This clonotype was seen ten or more times. This chain joins TRBV5-1 and TRBJ2-3, with TRBD1 matching over 8 bases. The CDR3 consists of 15 residues. CDR1 and CDR2 (germline): SGHRS, YFSETQ. V dropped 0 bases and J dropped 2; count of bases not matched to a gene: 2. The CDR3 here is CASSLAQGDTDTQYF. The CDR3 coding sequence is TGCGCCAGCAGCTTGGCACAGGGGGACACAGATACGCAGTATTTT.

This clonotype was counted many times. V gene TRBV6-1 combines with J gene TRBJ2-3, with D uncertain. CDR3 length equals 13 residues. With 11 bases removed from V and 3 bases from J, the gap between germline ends came to 15 bases. Germline V gene data show CDR1 as MNHNS and CDR2 as SASEGT. DNA of the CDR3: TGTGCCGTTCTACACTATCAAACAGATACGCAGTATTTT. This codes for CAVLHYQTDTQYF.

This clonotype was counted at least ten times. The gene calls are TRBV6-2 or TRBV6-3 and TRBJ2-7; no reliable D call. V was clipped by 2 bases and J by 5 bases, with 13 bases between them. CDR1 and CDR2 from the germline V gene are MNHEY and SVGEGT. The CDR3 is 14 residues long. The CDR3 is CASSYEPTSHEQYF. CDR3 DNA sequence: TGTGCCAGCAGTTACGAGCCGACAAGCCACGAGCAGTACTTC.

This clonotype was picked up many times. The chain links TRBV7-2 to TRBJ1-5; possibly TRBD1 for D (6 bases). The V end lost 4 bases, the J end lost 12 bases, and 13 bases lay between the germline ends. In germline, CDR1 is SGHTA, CDR2 FQGNSA. This CDR3 region has 12 residues. The chain's CDR3 is CASSSPAGVQHF. CDR3 sequence (DNA): TGTGCCAGCAGCTCACCCGCAGGGGTCCAGCATTTT.

This clonotype was detected many times. V gene TRBV6-1 combines with J gene TRBJ2-6, with no clear D. V gave up 2 bases and J gave up 0 bases, with 5 bases separating them. Germline CDR1 MNHNS, CDR2 SASEGT. The CDR3 spans 15 residues. CDR3 in DNA: TGTGCCAGCAGTGAACGGTACTCTGGGGCCAACGTCCTGACTTTC. Translating it yields CASSERYSGANVLTF.

At least ten counts were recorded for this clonotype. The chain carries TRBV5-4 and TRBJ1-6, with no clear D. This CDR3 is built from 16 residues. Trimming stripped 1 base from V and 9 bases from J, with 17 bases between. Germline V lookup: CDR1 SGHNT, CDR2 YYREEE (reference sequence). CDR3 residues: CASSLREGLAPSPLHF. Written as DNA, the CDR3 is TGTGCCAGCAGCTTGAGGGAAGGATTGGCCCCTTCACCCCTCCACTTT.

At least ten counts were recorded for this clonotype. This chain links TRBV12-3 or TRBV12-4 with TRBJ2-4, with D maybe TRBD1 (5 bases). V was cut by 8 bases and J by 0 bases, with 11 bases left in between. There are 14 residues in the CDR3. The CDR3 reads CASGTTGAKNIQYF. CDR3 nucleotides: TGTGCCAGCGGAACTACAGGAGCCAAAAACATTCAGTACTTC.

The chain has TRBV14 and TRBJ1-1; D unclear. CDR1 SGHDN and CDR2 FVKESK come from the germline V gene. V lost 4 bases to trimming and J lost 2 bases, with 20 bases between them. The CDR3 consists of 17 residues. The CDR3 loop reads CASSLSGYSRPNTEAFF. CDR3 bases: TGTGCCAGCAGCCTAAGTGGCTACAGCCGACCTAACACTGAAGCTTTCTTT.

The table lists this clonotype with many counts. The V gene is TRBV6-4, the J gene TRBJ2-3; tentatively, D is TRBD2 (7 bases). Trimming shortened V by 2 bases and J by 2 bases, and 8 bases separated the two germline ends. The CDR3 has 14 amino acids. Germline CDR1 MRHNA, CDR2 SNTAGT. CDR3 amino acids: CASSDGGATDTQYF. The CDR3 DNA follows: TGTGCCAGCAGTGACGGGGGGGCCACAGATACGCAGTATTTT.

This clonotype was recorded a few times. V and J are TRBV11-2 and TRBJ1-1; D not certain. CDR3 size: 13 residues. The V gene lost 2 bases and the J gene lost 2 bases, with 6 bases spanning the gap. CDR1 and CDR2 (germline): SGHAT, FQNNGV. The CDR3: CASSLRSNTEAFF. In nucleotides, the CDR3 is TGTGCCAGCAGCTTAAGGAGTAACACTGAAGCTTTCTTT.

This clonotype has a handful of counts. The genes are TRBV7-9 and TRBJ1-1, with D maybe TRBD1 (5 bases). Germline CDR1 and CDR2: SEHNR and FQNEAQ (reference sequence). Trimming stripped 2 bases from V and 10 bases from J, with 11 bases between. The CDR3 length is 12 residues. The CDR3 DNA follows: TGTGCCAGCAGCTTATGGGACGAGGTAGCTTTCTTT. Translation: CASSLWDEVAFF.

This clonotype was counted only a few times. The chain couples TRBV12-3 or TRBV12-4 to TRBJ2-3; 7 nucleotides align to TRBD2. The CDR3 covers 16 residues. After removal of 3 bases from V and 4 bases from J, the junction contained 10 bases not matched to a gene. CDR3 in amino acids: CASSLGQGGRPDTQYF. In DNA, the CDR3 is TGTGCCAGCAGTTTGGGGCAGGGAGGGAGACCAGATACGCAGTATTTT.

This clonotype has ten or more counts. This chain joins TRBV7-9 and TRBJ2-3; 10 bases align to TRBD2. Losses at the gene ends were 5 bases for V and 5 bases for J; bases not matched to a gene: 7. The CDR3 length is 15 residues. Germline CDR1 and CDR2: SEHNR and FQNEAQ (reference sequence). CDR3 loop: CASSQSGGAGDTQYF. The CDR3 nucleotides are TGTGCCAGCAGCCAGAGCGGGGGGGCCGGAGATACGCAGTATTTT.

The sample holds many counts of this clonotype. The V and J genes are TRBV7-9 and TRBJ2-7; the match to TRBD1 covers 9 bases. CDR3 size: 13 residues. Germline assignment: CDR1 SEHNR and CDR2 FQNEAQ (reference sequence). V was clipped by 8 bases and J by 3 bases; unmatched bases: 5. CDR3 sequence reads: CASRSDRGYEQYF. CDR3 bases: TGTGCCAGCCGGTCGGACAGGGGCTACGAGCAGTACTTC. The whole variable domain, remainder taken from reference TRBV7-9 and TRBJ2-7, is DTGVSQNPRHKITKRGQNVTFRCDPISEHNRLYWYRQTLGQGPEFLTYFQNEAQLEKSRLLSDRFSAERPKGSFSTLEIQRTEQGDSAMYLCASRSDRGYEQYFGPGTRLTVT.

This clonotype came up many times. The V gene is TRBV6-4, the J gene TRBJ2-3; the match to TRBD2 covers 11 bases. V shed 4 bases and J 1 base; nucleotides not matched to a gene: 10. There are 18 residues in the CDR3. The germline gives CDR1 MRHNA, CDR2 SNTAGT. The CDR3 sequence is CASSAASGGKNGTDTQYF. CDR3 nucleotide sequence: TGTGCCAGCAGTGCGGCTAGCGGGGGGAAAAATGGCACAGATACGCAGTATTTT.